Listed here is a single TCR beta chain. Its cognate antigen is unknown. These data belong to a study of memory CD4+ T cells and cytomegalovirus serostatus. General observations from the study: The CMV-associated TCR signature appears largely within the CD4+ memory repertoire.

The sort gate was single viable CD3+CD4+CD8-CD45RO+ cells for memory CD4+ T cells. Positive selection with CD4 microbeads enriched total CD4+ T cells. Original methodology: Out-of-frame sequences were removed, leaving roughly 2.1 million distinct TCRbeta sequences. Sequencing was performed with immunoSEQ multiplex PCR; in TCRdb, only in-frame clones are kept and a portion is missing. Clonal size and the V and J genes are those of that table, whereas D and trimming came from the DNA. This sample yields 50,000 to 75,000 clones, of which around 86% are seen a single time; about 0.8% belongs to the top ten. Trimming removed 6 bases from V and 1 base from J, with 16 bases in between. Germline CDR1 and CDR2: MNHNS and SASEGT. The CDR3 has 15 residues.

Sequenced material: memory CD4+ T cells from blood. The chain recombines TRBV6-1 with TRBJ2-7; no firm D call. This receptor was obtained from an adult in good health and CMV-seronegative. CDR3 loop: CASSASGSRSYEQYF. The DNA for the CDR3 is TGTGCCAGCAGCGCGAGTGGTTCCCGATCCTACGAGCAGTACTTC.